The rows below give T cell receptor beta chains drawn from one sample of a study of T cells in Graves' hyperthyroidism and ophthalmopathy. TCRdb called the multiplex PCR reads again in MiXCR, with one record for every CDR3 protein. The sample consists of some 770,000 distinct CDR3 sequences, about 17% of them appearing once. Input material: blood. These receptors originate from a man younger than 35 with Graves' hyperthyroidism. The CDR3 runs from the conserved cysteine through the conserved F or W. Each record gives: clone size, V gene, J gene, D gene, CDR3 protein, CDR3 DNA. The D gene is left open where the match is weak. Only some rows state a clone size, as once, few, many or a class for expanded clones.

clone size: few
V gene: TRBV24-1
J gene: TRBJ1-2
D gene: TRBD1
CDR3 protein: CATSDFHRTGLHYGYTF
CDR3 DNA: TGTGCCACCAGTGATTTTCACAGGACAGGTCTTCACTATGGCTACACCTTC

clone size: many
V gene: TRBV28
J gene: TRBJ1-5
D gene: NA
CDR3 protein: CASRTDSHQPQHF
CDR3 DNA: TGTGCCAGCAGAACGGACAGCCATCAGCCCCAGCATTTT

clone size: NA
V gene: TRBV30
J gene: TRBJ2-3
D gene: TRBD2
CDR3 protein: CARGEGTDTQYF
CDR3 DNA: TGTGCCCGGGGGGAGGGCACAGATACGCAGTATTTT

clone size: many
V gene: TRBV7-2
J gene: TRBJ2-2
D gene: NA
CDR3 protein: CASSLSGGELFF
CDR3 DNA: TGTGCCAGCAGCTTATCTGGCGGGGAGCTGTTTTTT

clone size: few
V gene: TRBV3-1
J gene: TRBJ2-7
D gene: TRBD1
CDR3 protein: CASQQGASGTYEQYF
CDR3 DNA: TGTGCCAGCCAACAGGGGGCTAGCGGCACCTACGAGCAGTACTTC

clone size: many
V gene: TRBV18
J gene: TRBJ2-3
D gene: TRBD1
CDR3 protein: CASSPPPGQGPFTDTQYF
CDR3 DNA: TGTGCCAGCTCACCCCCACCAGGACAGGGTCCATTCACAGATACGCAGTATTTT

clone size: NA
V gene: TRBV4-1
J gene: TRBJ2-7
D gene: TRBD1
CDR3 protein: CASSLGKGQGSYEQYF
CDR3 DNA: TGCGCCAGCAGCCTTGGAAAGGGACAGGGCTCCTACGAGCAGTACTTC

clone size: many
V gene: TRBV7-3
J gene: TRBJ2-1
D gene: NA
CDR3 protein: CASSLSRERDEQFF
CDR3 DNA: TGTGCCAGCAGCCTCTCCCGGGAGAGGGACGAGCAGTTCTTC

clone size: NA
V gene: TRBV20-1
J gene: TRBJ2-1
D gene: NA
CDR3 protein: CSASSGRTYNEQFF
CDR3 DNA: TGCAGTGCTAGCTCGGGAAGAACCTACAATGAGCAGTTCTTC

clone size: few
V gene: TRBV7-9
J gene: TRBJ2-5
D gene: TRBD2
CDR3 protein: CASSSRLAGETQYF
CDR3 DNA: TGTGCCAGCAGCTCACGACTAGCGGGGGAGACCCAGTACTTC

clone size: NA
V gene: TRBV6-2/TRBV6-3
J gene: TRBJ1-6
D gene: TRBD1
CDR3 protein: CASRETGGLYIDSPLHF
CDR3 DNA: TGTGCCAGCAGAGAAACAGGGGGCTTATATATTGATTCACCCCTCCACTTT

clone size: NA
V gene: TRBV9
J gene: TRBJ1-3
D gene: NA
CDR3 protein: CASSPPRAGNTIYF
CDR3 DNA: TGTGCCAGCAGCCCTCCGAGGGCCGGAAACACCATATATTTT

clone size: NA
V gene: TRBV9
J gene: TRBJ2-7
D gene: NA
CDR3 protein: CASSSGATGSYEQYF
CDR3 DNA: TGTGCCAGCAGCTCAGGGGCAACGGGATCCTACGAGCAGTACTTC

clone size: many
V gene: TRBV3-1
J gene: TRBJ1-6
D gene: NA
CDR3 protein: CASSQAGGPPRSPLHF
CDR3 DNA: TGTGCCAGCAGCCAAGCCGGGGGACCTCCACGGTCACCCCTCCACTTT

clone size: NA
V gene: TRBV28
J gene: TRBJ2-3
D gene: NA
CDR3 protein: CASSPFPDTQYF
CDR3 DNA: TGTGCCAGCAGTCCATTTCCAGATACGCAGTATTTT

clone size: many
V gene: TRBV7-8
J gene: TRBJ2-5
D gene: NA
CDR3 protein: CASSAASPETQYF
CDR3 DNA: TGTGCCAGCAGCGCGGCTAGTCCAGAGACCCAGTACTTC

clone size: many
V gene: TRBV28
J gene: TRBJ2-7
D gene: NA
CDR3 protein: CASTLWGDEQYF
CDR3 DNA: TGTGCCAGCACCCTTTGGGGGGACGAGCAGTACTTC

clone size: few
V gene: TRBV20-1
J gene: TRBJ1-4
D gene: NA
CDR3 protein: CSARGRGVRNEKLFF
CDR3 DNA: TGCAGTGCTAGAGGGCGCGGGGTTCGTAATGAAAAACTGTTTTTT

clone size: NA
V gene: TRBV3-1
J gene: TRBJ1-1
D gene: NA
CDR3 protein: CASSQLGGTEAFF
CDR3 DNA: TGTGCCAGCAGCCAACTTGGTGGTACTGAAGCTTTCTTT

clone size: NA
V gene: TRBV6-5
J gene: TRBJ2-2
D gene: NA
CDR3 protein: CASSYSKGRGSNTGELFF
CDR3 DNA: TGTGCCAGCAGTTACTCGAAGGGGAGGGGGTCGAACACCGGGGAGCTGTTTTTT

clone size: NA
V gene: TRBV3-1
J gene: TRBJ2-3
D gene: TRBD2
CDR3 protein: CASSLGTSGSRADTQYF
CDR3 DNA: TGTGCCAGCAGCCTTGGGACTAGCGGGAGTCGCGCAGATACGCAGTATTTT

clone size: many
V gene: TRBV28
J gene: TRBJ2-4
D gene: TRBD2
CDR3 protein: CASRHRRGGGRAKNIQYF
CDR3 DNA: TGTGCCAGCAGACATCGGCGAGGCGGGGGGAGGGCCAAAAACATTCAGTACTTC

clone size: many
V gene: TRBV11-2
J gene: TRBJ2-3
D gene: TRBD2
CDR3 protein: CASSLVPGGPERAQYF
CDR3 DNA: TGTGCCAGCAGCTTAGTTCCGGGAGGACCCGAAAGGGCGCAGTATTTT

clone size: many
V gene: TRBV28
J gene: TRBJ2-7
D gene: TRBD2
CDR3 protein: CASSLPGTSDEQYF
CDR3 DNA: TGTGCCAGCAGTTTACCCGGGACTAGCGACGAGCAGTACTTC

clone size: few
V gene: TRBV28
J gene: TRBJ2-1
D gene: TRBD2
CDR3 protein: CASNTVGPSGYNEQFF
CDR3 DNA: TGTGCCAGCAATACGGTGGGGCCTAGCGGCTACAATGAGCAGTTCTTC

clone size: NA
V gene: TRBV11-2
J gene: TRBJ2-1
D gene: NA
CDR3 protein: CASRLGLGPEQFF
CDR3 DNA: TGTGCCAGCAGATTAGGGTTGGGCCCTGAGCAGTTCTTC

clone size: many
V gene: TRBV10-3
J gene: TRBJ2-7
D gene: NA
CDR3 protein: CAISESVPGEQYF
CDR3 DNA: TGTGCCATCAGTGAGTCGGTTCCTGGGGAGCAGTACTTC

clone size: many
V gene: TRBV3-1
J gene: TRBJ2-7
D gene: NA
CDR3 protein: CASSQEGEVSTYEQYF
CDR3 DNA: TGTGCCAGCAGCCAAGAAGGTGAAGTCAGTACCTACGAGCAGTACTTC

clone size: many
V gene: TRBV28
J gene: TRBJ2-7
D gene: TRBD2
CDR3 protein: CASVPGLAAYEQYF
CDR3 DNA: TGTGCCAGCGTACCGGGACTAGCGGCCTACGAGCAGTACTTC

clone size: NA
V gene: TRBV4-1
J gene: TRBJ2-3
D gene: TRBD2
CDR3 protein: CAGRTSGATGTQYF
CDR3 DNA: TGCGCCGGGAGGACTAGCGGGGCCACAGGGACGCAGTATTTT

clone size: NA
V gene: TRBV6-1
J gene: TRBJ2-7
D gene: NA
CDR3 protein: CASITRESSEQYF
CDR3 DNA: TGTGCCAGCATAACCAGGGAATCGTCCGAGCAGTACTTC

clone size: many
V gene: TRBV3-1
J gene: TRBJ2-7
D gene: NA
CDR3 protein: CASSRPGRGTYEQYF
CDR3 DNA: TGTGCCAGCAGCCGACCGGGACGGGGTACCTACGAGCAGTACTTC

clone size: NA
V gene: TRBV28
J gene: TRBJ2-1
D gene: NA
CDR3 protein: CASSFGQGPSEGEQFF
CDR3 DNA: TGTGCCAGCAGTTTCGGCCAGGGCCCCTCAGAGGGTGAGCAGTTCTTC

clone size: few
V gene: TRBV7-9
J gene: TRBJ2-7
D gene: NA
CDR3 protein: CATLREDSYEQYF
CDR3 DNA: TGTGCCACCCTTAGGGAAGACTCCTACGAGCAGTACTTC

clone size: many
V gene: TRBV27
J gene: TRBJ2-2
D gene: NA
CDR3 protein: CASSLSTGTDTGELFF
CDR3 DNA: TGTGCCAGCAGTTTATCGACGGGAACGGACACCGGGGAGCTGTTTTTT

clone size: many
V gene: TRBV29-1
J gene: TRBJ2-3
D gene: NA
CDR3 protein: CSVLPESTDTQYF
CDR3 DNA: TGCAGCGTTCTGCCCGAAAGCACAGATACGCAGTATTTT

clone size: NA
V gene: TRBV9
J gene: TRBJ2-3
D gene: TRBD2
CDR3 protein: CASSARGDPSTDTQYF
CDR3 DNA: TGTGCCAGCAGCGCCCGGGGGGACCCAAGCACAGATACGCAGTATTTT

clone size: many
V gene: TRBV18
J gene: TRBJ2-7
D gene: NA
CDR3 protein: CASSRPGLNQGEQYF
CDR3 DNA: TGTGCCAGCTCACGACCGGGACTGAACCAGGGAGAGCAGTACTTC

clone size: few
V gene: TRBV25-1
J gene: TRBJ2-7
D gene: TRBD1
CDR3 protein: CASSEYTYWDRSSYEQYF
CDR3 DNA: TGTGCCAGCAGTGAATATACTTATTGGGACAGGAGCTCCTACGAGCAGTACTTC

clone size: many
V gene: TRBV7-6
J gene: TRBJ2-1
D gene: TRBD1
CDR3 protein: CASRPKPGQGDNEQFF
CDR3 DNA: TGTGCCAGCAGACCCAAACCGGGACAGGGGGACAATGAGCAGTTCTTC

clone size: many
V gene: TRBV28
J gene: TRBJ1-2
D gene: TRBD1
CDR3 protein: CASSLGQGAYGYTF
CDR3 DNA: TGTGCCAGCAGCCTGGGACAGGGGGCCTATGGCTACACCTTC

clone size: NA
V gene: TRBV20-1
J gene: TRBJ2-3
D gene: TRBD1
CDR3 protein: CSARDLGTGSEDTQYF
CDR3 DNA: TGCAGTGCTAGAGATCTCGGGACAGGGTCGGAAGATACGCAGTATTTT

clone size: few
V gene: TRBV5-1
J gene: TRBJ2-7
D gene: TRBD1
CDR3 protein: CASSSGTAFYEQYF
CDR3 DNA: TGCGCCAGCAGCTCGGGGACAGCCTTCTACGAGCAGTACTTC

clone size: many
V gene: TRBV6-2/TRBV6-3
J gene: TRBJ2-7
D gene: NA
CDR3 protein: CASSPPWRVEQYF
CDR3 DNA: TGTGCCAGCAGTCCCCCTTGGAGGGTCGAGCAGTACTTC

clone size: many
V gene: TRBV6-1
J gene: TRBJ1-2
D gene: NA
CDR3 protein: CASSEARTALYGYTF
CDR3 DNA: TGTGCCAGCAGTGAAGCGCGGACAGCCCTCTATGGCTACACCTTC